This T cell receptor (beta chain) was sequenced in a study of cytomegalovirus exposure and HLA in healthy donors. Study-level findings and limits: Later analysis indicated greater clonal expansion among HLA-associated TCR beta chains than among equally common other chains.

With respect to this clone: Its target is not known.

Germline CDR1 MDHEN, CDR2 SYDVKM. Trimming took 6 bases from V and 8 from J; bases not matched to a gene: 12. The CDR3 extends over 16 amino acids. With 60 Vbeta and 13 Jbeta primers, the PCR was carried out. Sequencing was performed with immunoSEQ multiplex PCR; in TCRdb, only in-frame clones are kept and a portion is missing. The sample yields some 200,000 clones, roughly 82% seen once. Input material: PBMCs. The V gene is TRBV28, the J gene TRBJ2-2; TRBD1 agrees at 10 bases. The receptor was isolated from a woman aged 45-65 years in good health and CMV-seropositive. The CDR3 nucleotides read TGTGCCAGCAGGCTACCGGGACAGGGGATCTCGGGGGAGCTGTTTTTT. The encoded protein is CASRLPGQGISGELFF.